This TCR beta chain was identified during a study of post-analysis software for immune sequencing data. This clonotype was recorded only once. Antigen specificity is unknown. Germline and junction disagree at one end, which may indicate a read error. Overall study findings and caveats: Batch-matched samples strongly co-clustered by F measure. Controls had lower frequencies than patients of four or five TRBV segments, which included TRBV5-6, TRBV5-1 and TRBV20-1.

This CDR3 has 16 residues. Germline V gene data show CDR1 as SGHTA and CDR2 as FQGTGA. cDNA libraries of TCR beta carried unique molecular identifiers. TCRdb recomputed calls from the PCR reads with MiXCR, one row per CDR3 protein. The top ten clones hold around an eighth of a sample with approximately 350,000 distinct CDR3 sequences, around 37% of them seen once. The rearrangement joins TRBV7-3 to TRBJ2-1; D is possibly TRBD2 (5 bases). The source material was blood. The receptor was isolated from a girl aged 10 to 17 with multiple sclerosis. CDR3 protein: CASSPQAEGSYNGQFF. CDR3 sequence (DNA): TGTGCCAGCAGCCCACAAGCTGAGGGCTCCTACAATGGGCAGTTCTTC.